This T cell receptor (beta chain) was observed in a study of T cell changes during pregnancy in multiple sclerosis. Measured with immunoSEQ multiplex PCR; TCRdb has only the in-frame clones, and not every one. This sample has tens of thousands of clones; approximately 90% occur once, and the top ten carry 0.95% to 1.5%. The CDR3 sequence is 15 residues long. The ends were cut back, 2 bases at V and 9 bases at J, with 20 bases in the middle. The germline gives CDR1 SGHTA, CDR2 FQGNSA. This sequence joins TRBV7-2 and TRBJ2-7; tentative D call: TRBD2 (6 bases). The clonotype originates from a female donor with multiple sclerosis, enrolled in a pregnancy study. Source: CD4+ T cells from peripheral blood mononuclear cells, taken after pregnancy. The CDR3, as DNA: TGTGCCAGCAGCTTAAACGCCGGGAGTCGAGTCGTGCAGTACTTC. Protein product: CASSLNAGSRVVQYF.